The T cell receptor (beta chain) described here comes from a study of cytomegalovirus exposure and HLA in healthy donors. The study's findings and limits: Altogether, 150 to 200 TCR beta chains were recorded as cytomegalovirus-associated. The records held CMV serostatus as the only immune exposure information.

Germline values: CDR1 GTSNPN, CDR2 SVGIG (reference sequence). Trimming took 3 bases from V and 1 from J; bases not matched to a gene: 5. The CDR3 has 16 residues. As concerns this clone: As yet, its antigen is unknown.

PCR employed 60 Vbeta and 13 Jbeta primers. Sequencing was performed with immunoSEQ multiplex PCR; in TCRdb, only in-frame clones are kept and a portion is missing. Of some 85,000 clones listed, around 84% are singletons. The sample consisted of PBMCs. The gene calls are TRBV30 and TRBJ1-6, with 8 positions matching TRBD1. The sequence was collected from a woman between 50 and 59 years old in good health and CMV-seronegative. DNA for the CDR3: TGTGCCTGGAGCGCTGGGGACAGGTCCTATAATTCACCCCTCCACTTT. Protein product: CAWSAGDRSYNSPLHF.